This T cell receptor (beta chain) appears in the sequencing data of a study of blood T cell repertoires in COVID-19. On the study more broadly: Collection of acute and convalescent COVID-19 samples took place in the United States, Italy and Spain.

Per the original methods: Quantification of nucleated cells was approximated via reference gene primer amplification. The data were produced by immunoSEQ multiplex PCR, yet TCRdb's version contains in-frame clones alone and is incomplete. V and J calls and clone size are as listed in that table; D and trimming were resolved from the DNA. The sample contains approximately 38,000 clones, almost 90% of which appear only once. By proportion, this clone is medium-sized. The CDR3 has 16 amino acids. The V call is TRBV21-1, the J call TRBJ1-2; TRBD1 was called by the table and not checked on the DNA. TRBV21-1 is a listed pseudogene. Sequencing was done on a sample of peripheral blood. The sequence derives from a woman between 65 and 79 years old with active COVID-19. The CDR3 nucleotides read TGTGCCAGCAGCAAAAGGGGCGATAGGGATACTCTAGGCTACACCTTC. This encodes CASSKRGDRDTLGYTF.